One sample yielded the 25 T cell receptor beta chains listed below, sequenced in a study of PD-1 blockade in classical Hodgkin lymphoma. Generated by immunoSEQ multiplex PCR, the TCRdb table keeps only in-frame clones and is missing some. The table has over 20,000 clones, about 80% seen once. The patients all showed relapse after autologous stem cell transplantation, while their brentuximab vedotin exposure varied. Here the sequenced sample was peripheral blood mononuclear cells (PBMCs), taken before the second cycle of nivolumab. These receptors all come from a human donor with classical Hodgkin lymphoma.

This clone qualifies as medium-sized. For the CDR3, the DNA is TGTGCCTACCAGGACGGGGAGAACACCGGGGAGCTGTTTTTT. Its protein product is CAYQDGENTGELFF. The V and J genes are TRBV30 and TRBJ2-2; a weak D match, TRBD2 (5 bases). The length of the CDR3 is 14 residues. The germline CDR1 and CDR2 sequences are GTSNPN and SVGIG (reference sequence). V lost 7 bases and J lost 1, with 13 bases in between. Based on the CDR3 plus reference TRBV30 and TRBJ2-2, the full variable domain is SQTIHQWPATLVQPVGSPLSLECTVEGTSNPNLYWYRQAAGRGLQLLFYSVGIGQISSEVPQNLSASRPQDRQFILSSKKLLLSDSGFYLCAYQDGENTGELFFGEGSRLTVL.

This CDR3 reads CASIPGLAGGLVFF. The CDR3 bases are TGTGCCAGCATTCCGGGACTAGCGGGAGGGTTAGTATTCTTC. The V and J genes are TRBV28 and TRBJ2-1; 16 bases are a match to TRBD2. J was trimmed by 16 bases and V by 7 bases; bases with no gene match: 10. Germline V gene data show CDR1 as MDHEN and CDR2 as SYDVKM. This CDR3 has 14 amino acids.

This chain links TRBV7-9 with TRBJ2-1, with D uncertain. This CDR3 is 14 amino acids long. From germline, CDR1 is SEHNR and CDR2 FQNEAQ (reference sequence). Trimming removed 1 base at V and 7 bases at J, with 11 bases between. For the CDR3, the DNA is TGTGCCAGCAGCTTAGGGGCGGCGGCAAATGAGCAGTTCTTC. Translation gives CASSLGAAANEQFF. Based on the CDR3 plus reference TRBV7-9 and TRBJ2-1, the full variable domain is DTGVSQNPRHKITKRGQNVTFRCDPISEHNRLYWYRQTLGQGPEFLTYFQNEAQLEKSRLLSDRFSAERPKGSFSTLEIQRTEQGDSAMYLCASSLGAAANEQFFGPGTRLTVL.

The sample holds a few counts of this clone. The chain is built from TRBV29-1 and TRBJ2-1; D might be TRBD2 (6 bases). CDR1 and CDR2 from the germline V gene are SQVTM and ANQGSEA. V was trimmed by 0 bases and J by 0 bases, leaving 9 bases between them. This CDR3 contains 15 residues. The DNA for the CDR3 is TGCAGCGTTGAAGAAAACGGGAGCTCCTACAATGAGCAGTTCTTC. Amino acids: CSVEENGSSYNEQFF.

The V and J genes are TRBV5-6 and TRBJ1-1; D might be TRBD1 (5 bases). The CDR3 totals 16 residues. The germline CDR1 and CDR2 sequences are SGHDT and YYEEEE. The V gene lost 1 base and the J gene lost 0 bases, with 13 bases spanning the gap. The CDR3 sequence is CASSLPGRLLNTEAFF. The CDR3 nucleotides are TGTGCCAGCAGCTTGCCGGGACGGCTTTTGAACACTGAAGCTTTCTTT.

The chain combines TRBV29-1 with TRBJ2-7; 8 bases agree with TRBD1. Trimming at V came to 4 bases and at J to 0 bases, leaving 5 bases not matched to a gene. The CDR3 covers 14 residues. Germline-derived CDR1 and CDR2 are SQVTM and ANQGSEA. The CDR3 protein is CSVGGTGFSYEQYF. Written as DNA, the CDR3 is TGCAGCGTTGGAGGGACAGGCTTCTCCTACGAGCAGTACTTC.

The chain has TRBV30 and TRBJ2-2, with unresolved D. From germline, CDR1 is GTSNPN and CDR2 SVGIG (reference sequence). The CDR3 is made up of 17 amino acids. Trimming removed 2 bases at V and 7 bases at J, with 23 bases between. The CDR3 DNA follows: TGTGCCTGGAGTAGTGGTCGCCCCCGTGGTATCATCGGGGAGCTGTTTTTT. As protein: CAWSSGRPRGIIGELFF.

The V gene is TRBV7-2, the J gene TRBJ1-4, with no clear D. Deletions cut 5 bases from V and 11 bases from J, with 15 bases between. Germline V gives CDR1 SGHTA, CDR2 FQGNSA. There are 13 residues in the CDR3. CDR3 in DNA: TGTGCCAGCAGCCCCAAGGATGGGGAGAAACTGTTTTTT. It encodes CASSPKDGEKLFF. The full variable domain, completed using reference TRBV7-2 and TRBJ1-4, is GAGVSQSPSNKVTEKGKDVELRCDPISGHTALYWYRQSLGQGLEFLIYFQGNSAPDKSGLPSDRFSAERTGGSVSTLTIQRTQQEDSAVYLCASSPKDGEKLFFGSGTQLSVL.

This clone was observed a single time. The CDR3 loop is CASGLGHHRGSSYNSPLHF. Here the CDR3 DNA reads TGTGCTAGTGGTTTGGGCCACCACAGGGGTAGCTCCTATAATTCACCCCTCCACTTT. This sequence joins TRBV12-5 and TRBJ1-6, with TRBD1 identical over 7 bases. This CDR3 is built from 19 residues. Germline values: CDR1 LGHNT, CDR2 FRNRAP. J was trimmed by 0 bases and V by 1 base; bases with no gene match: 9. Full variable domain (missing parts from reference TRBV12-5 and TRBJ1-6): DARVTQTPRHKVTEMGQEVTMRCQPILGHNTVFWYRQTMMQGLELLAYFRNRAPLDDSGMPKDRFSAEMPDATLATLKIQPSEPRDSAVYFCASGLGHHRGSSYNSPLHFGNGTRLTVT.

This rearrangement joins TRBV11-3 to TRBJ2-2; either TRBD1 or TRBD2 may supply D (5 bases each). The germline V gene has CDR1 SGHNT and CDR2 YENEEA. This CDR3 is 15 amino acids long. V lost 4 bases and J lost 5, with 14 bases in between. This CDR3 reads CASSSLRGETGELFF. The DNA for the CDR3 is TGTGCCAGCAGCTCCCTTAGGGGAGAGACCGGGGAGCTGTTTTTT.

V and J are TRBV5-1 and TRBJ2-5; 8 bases align to TRBD2. The germline V gene has CDR1 SGHRS and CDR2 YFSETQ. The CDR3 contains 14 residues. V lost 0 bases and J lost 4; bases outside the gene matches: 2. In nucleotides, the CDR3 is TGCGCCAGCAGCTTGGTAGCGGGGCGAGAGACCCAGTACTTC. Translated: CASSLVAGRETQYF.

The CDR3 DNA reads as TGTGCCACCACTCGACAGGGGACTGAAGCTTTCTTT. This codes for CATTRQGTEAFF. V is TRBV2 and J is TRBJ1-1; 8 bases match TRBD1. Germline-derived CDR1 and CDR2 are SNHLY and FYNNEI. The V gene end was trimmed by 10 bases and the J gene end by 5 bases; junction bases not matched to a gene: 6. This CDR3 region has 12 residues.

The gene calls are TRBV18 and TRBJ1-1; unclear D gene. V lost 4 bases and J lost 3, with 6 bases in between. Germline CDR1 is KGHSH and CDR2 is LQKENI. The CDR3 length is 12 residues. The CDR3 region is CASSLRDTEAFF. Here the CDR3 DNA reads TGTGCCAGCTCACTGAGGGACACTGAAGCTTTCTTT. The full variable domain, its missing parts supplied by reference TRBV18 and TRBJ1-1, is NAGVMQNPRHLVRRRGQEARLRCSPMKGHSHVYWYRQLPEEGLKFMVYLQKENIIDESGMPKERFSAEFPKEGPSILRIQQVVRGDSAAYFCASSLRDTEAFFGQGTRLTVV.

As to this clone: The junction does not match germline at one end; this may be a read error. The chain couples TRBV11-2 to TRBJ2-2; D is tentatively TRBD1 or TRBD2 (5 bases each). Germline V lookup: CDR1 SGHAT, CDR2 FQNNGV. The CDR3 consists of 16 residues. CDR3 protein: CASSVDGASNTGELFF. Written as DNA, the CDR3 is TGTGCCAGCAGCGTAGACGGGGCGTCTAACACCGGGGAGCTGTTTTTT.

The chain combines TRBV28 with TRBJ1-1; D unresolved. V gave up 4 bases and J gave up 1 base, with 10 bases separating them. This CDR3 contains 14 residues. Germline lookup yields CDR1 MDHEN and CDR2 SYDVKM. CDR3 bases: TGTGCCAGCAGTTCCTGGGAACAGAACACTGAAGCTTTCTTT. Protein sequence: CASSSWEQNTEAFF.

V is TRBV29-1 and J is TRBJ2-2; D not resolved. The CDR3 is made up of 13 amino acids. Trimming took 3 bases from V and 1 from J, leaving 6 bases between them. Per the germline V gene, CDR1 is SQVTM and CDR2 is ANQGSEA. CDR3 nucleotide sequence: TGCAGCGTTGATCACGGGAACACCGGGGAGCTGTTTTTT. Amino acids: CSVDHGNTGELFF.

CDR3: CASSQSHGTGDYEQYF. The CDR3 coding sequence is TGCGCCAGCAGCCAGAGTCACGGGACAGGGGACTACGAGCAGTACTTC. The J gene is TRBJ2-7, the V gene TRBV4-3; TRBD1 matches 10 bases. J gave up 3 bases and V 3 bases, and 8 bases lay outside the gene matches. Germline CDR1 is LGHNA and CDR2 is YSLEER. This CDR3 region has 16 residues.

The rearrangement joins TRBV2 to TRBJ1-2; 7 nucleotides agree with TRBD1. V shed 10 bases, J shed 4 bases, and the junction held 15 bases outside the gene matches. Germline assignment: CDR1 SNHLY and CDR2 FYNNEI. CDR3 length: 15 amino acids. The CDR3 is CANWTPQGGLYGYTF. CDR3 nucleotide sequence: TGTGCCAACTGGACACCGCAGGGGGGCCTCTATGGCTACACCTTC.

The chain recombines TRBV11-3 with TRBJ2-2, with 11 bases identical to TRBD2. The germline V gene has CDR1 SGHNT and CDR2 YENEEA. The J segment lost 6 bases and the V segment lost 5 bases, leaving 8 bases of the junction unmatched. The CDR3 is made up of 16 amino acids. The CDR3, as DNA: TGTGCCAGCAGCCAGATAGCGGGAGGGCCTTCCGGGGAGCTGTTTTTT. Its translation: CASSQIAGGPSGELFF. The full variable domain, in which reference TRBV11-3 and TRBJ2-2 provide the parts outside the CDR3, is EAGVVQSPRYKIIEKKQPVAFWCNPISGHNTLYWYLQNLGQGPELLIRYENEEAVDDSQLPKDRFSAERLKGVDSTLKIQPAELGDSAVYLCASSQIAGGPSGELFFGEGSRLTVL.

The rearrangement joins TRBV15 to TRBJ2-7; no reliable D call. Between the trimmed V and J ends, which lost 1 base and 3 bases, there was a span of 7 bases. Germline V gives CDR1 LNHNV, CDR2 YYDKDF (reference sequence). The CDR3 covers 13 residues. CDR3: CATSRGVDYEQYF. The CDR3 DNA reads TGTGCCACCAGCAGAGGGGTCGACTACGAGCAGTACTTC.

The J gene is TRBJ1-4, the V gene TRBV7-8; maybe TRBD1 (6 bases). V lost 1 base and J 10 bases, leaving 10 bases between the germline ends. CDR3 length: 13 residues. CDR1 SGHVS and CDR2 FQNEAQ come from the germline V gene. The CDR3 coding sequence is TGTGCCAGCAGCTTAGGAGGGGGGGGAAAACTGTTTTTT. It encodes CASSLGGGGKLFF.

The chain is built from TRBV7-9 and TRBJ1-6; 7 nucleotides match TRBD1. The CDR3 is made up of 17 amino acids. Trimming at V came to 1 base and at J to 6 bases, leaving 9 bases not matched to a gene. Germline CDR1 is SEHNR and CDR2 is FQNEAQ (reference sequence). The CDR3 loop is CASSLVGSGGSNSPLHF. The CDR3 nucleotides read TGTGCCAGCAGCTTAGTGGGGTCAGGGGGTAGTAATTCACCCCTCCACTTT.

The rearrangement links TRBV19 to TRBJ2-2; D is uncertain. Germline loops: CDR1 LNHDA, CDR2 SQIVND (reference sequence). V lost 1 base, J lost 1 base, and 7 bases lay in between. This CDR3 is built from 15 residues. Written as DNA, the CDR3 is TGTGCCAGTAGTATAGCCGGCTTGAACACCGGGGAGCTGTTTTTT. Amino acids: CASSIAGLNTGELFF.

Concerning this clone: It may be a read error: a sequence one base away is much more abundant. The chain employs TRBV13 and TRBJ2-2, with 7 nucleotides matching TRBD1. Germline assignment: CDR1 PRHDT and CDR2 FYEKMQ (reference sequence). This CDR3 is 16 amino acids long. The CDR3 DNA sequence: TGTACCAGCAGCATCCACAGGGGTTCGAACACCGGGGAGCTGTTTTTT. Amino acid sequence: CTSSIHRGSNTGELFF.

The chain employs TRBV29-1 and TRBJ2-1, with 8 bases lining up with TRBD1. Losses at the gene ends were 0 bases for V and 3 bases for J; bases not matched to a gene: 7. The CDR3 is 16 residues long. Germline CDR1 reads SQVTM; CDR2 reads ANQGSEA. The CDR3 protein is CSVEENGQGNYNEQFF. As DNA, the CDR3 is TGCAGCGTTGAAGAGAACGGACAGGGAAACTACAATGAGCAGTTCTTC.